This T cell receptor beta chain is from a study of STAT3 mutations in large granular lymphocyte leukemia. This CDR3 has 12 residues. V dropped 5 bases and J dropped 0 bases, with 6 bases sitting between them. The germline V gene encodes CDR1 SGHRS and CDR2 YFSETQ. Study-wide results and limits: TCR clonotype switching after therapy occurred in about 30% of the 18 patients. In several patients, dominant TCR clone burden exceeded STAT3 mutant burden. Every T-cell large granular lymphocyte leukemia patient had at least one immunodominant TCR beta clonotype.

On this clone itself: Its antigen is unknown.

Profiled with immunoSEQ multiplex PCR; TCRdb holds only in-frame clones, not every one. The repertoire includes more than 3,500 clones, roughly 82% of them detected once, and around nine tenths sits in the top ten. Sequencing was done on a sample of peripheral blood mononuclear cells. The sequence was collected from a boy between 10 and 17 years old with T-cell large granular lymphocyte leukemia. Some clones in this sample may be carry-over from other donors' samples. The chain recombines TRBV5-1 with TRBJ2-7, with D uncertain. CDR3 nucleotide sequence: TGCGCCAGCAGGCCAGACTCCTACGAGCAGTACTTC. Translating gives CASRPDSYEQYF.